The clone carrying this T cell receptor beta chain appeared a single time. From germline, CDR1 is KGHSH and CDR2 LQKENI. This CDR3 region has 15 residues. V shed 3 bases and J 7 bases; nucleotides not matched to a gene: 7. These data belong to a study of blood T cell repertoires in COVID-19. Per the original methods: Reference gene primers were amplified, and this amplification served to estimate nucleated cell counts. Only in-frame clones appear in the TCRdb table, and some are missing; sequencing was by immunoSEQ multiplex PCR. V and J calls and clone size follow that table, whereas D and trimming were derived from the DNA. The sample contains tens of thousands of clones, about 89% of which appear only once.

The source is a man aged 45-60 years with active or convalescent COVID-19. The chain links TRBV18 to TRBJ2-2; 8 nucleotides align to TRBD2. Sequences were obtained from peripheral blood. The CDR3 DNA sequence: TGTGCCAGCTCACCGGGGACTAGTACAGGCGGGGAGCTGTTTTTT. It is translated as CASSPGTSTGGELFF.